These 20 T cell receptor beta chains were all obtained from the same sample, sequenced in a study of monozygotic twins with inflammatory bowel disease. TCRdb reprocessed the 5' RACE reads and reports one entry per CDR3 protein, with no DNA. Across about 380,000 distinct CDR3 sequences, the top ten clones capture approximately 2.8% of the sample. The sequencing input was blood. The receptors come from a human donor with ulcerative colitis or Crohn's disease, or a healthy co-twin of an affected twin (not recorded which).

This CDR3 is CAWSQRGGSNTEAFF. The chain has TRBV30 and TRBJ1-1; without DNA, the TCRdb call of TRBD1 cannot be checked. The CDR3 contains 15 residues. Germline loops: CDR1 GTSNPN, CDR2 SVGIG (reference sequence).

The V gene is TRBV18, the J gene TRBJ1-1. Germline CDR1 is KGHSH and CDR2 is LQKENI. This CDR3 comprises 15 residues. The CDR3 here is CASSPLDWGNTEAFF.

The J gene is TRBJ2-1, the V gene TRBV9. CDR3 length: 13 residues. The germline gives CDR1 SGDLS, CDR2 YYNGEE. The CDR3 is CASSVAYYNEQFF.

This sequence joins TRBV14 and TRBJ2-5; the TRBD1 assignment by TCRdb is unverifiable without DNA. The CDR3 length is 15 residues. Germline V CDR1 and CDR2: SGHDN, FVKESK. Here the CDR3 reads CASSQDLVREETQYF.

CDR3: CASSEYTGSDTQYF. This chain links TRBV25-1 with TRBJ2-3; there is no DNA to check the TCRdb D call of TRBD1. The CDR3 sequence is 14 residues long. CDR1 is MGHDK and CDR2 is SYGVNS in the germline V gene.

This rearrangement joins TRBV18 to TRBJ2-7; TCRdb's D call, TRBD1, is unchecked because there is no DNA. The CDR3 has 13 residues. Germline CDR1 is KGHSH and CDR2 is LQKENI. The CDR3 loop is CASSPPGSYEQYF.

V usage is TRBV23-1 and J usage is TRBJ1-5; TCRdb's D call of TRBD1 is untestable without DNA. TRBV23-1 qualifies as an ORF whose function is uncertain. The CDR3 has 16 residues. The chain's CDR3 is CASSQSSGHSNQPQHF.

The chain has TRBV30 and TRBJ2-3; as DNA is missing, the TRBD1 call by TCRdb cannot be tested. This CDR3 region has 15 residues. The germline CDR1 and CDR2 sequences are GTSNPN and SVGIG (reference sequence). The CDR3 spells CAWSGGPLGTDTQYF.

The V call is TRBV6-2 or TRBV6-3, the J call TRBJ2-7; TCRdb calls TRBD1, which cannot be checked without DNA. CDR3 length: 15 residues. Per germline, CDR1 MNHEY and CDR2 SVGEGT. CDR3 region: CASRPPGTGLSEQYF.

CDR3 amino acids: CASSPWVLSGANVLTF. The rearrangement uses TRBV5-1 and TRBJ2-6; TCRdb designates TRBD1, a call that cannot be tested without DNA. Germline CDR1 SGHRS, CDR2 YFSETQ. The CDR3 loop spans 16 amino acids.

J is TRBJ1-5 and V is TRBV28; TCRdb indicates TRBD1, and absent DNA this call remains unverified. This CDR3 is 14 amino acids long. CDR1 is MDHEN, CDR2 SYDVKM, per germline. The CDR3 loop reads CASGVGGSNQPQHF.

This sequence joins TRBV5-1 and TRBJ2-1. Germline CDR1 is SGHRS and CDR2 is YFSETQ. The CDR3 spans 14 residues. The CDR3 loop is CASRPPTNYNEQFF.

CDR3 loop: CASSQESRGNTEAFF. The chain employs TRBV4-1 and TRBJ1-1. CDR3 length: 15 amino acids. The V gene's germline CDR1 is MGHRA and CDR2 YSYEKL.

The chain uses TRBV9 and TRBJ1-1; as DNA is missing, the TRBD1 call by TCRdb cannot be tested. Per the germline V gene, CDR1 is SGDLS and CDR2 is YYNGEE. CDR3 length: 14 amino acids. The CDR3: CASSPQTGRTEAFF.

This chain's CDR3 is CSARAATGGGTGELFF. The V gene is TRBV20-1, the J gene TRBJ2-2; TCRdb designates TRBD1, a call that cannot be tested without DNA. CDR3 length equals 16 residues. The germline CDR1 and CDR2 sequences are DFQATT and SNEGSKA (reference sequence).

The rearrangement links TRBV6-1 to TRBJ1-5; the TRBD1 assignment by TCRdb is unverifiable without DNA. Germline lookup yields CDR1 MNHNS and CDR2 SASEGT. The CDR3 is made up of 16 amino acids. CDR3 amino acids: CASTEGQSYSNQPQHF.

This chain connects TRBV5-1 to TRBJ2-7. The length of the CDR3 is 14 residues. CDR1 and CDR2 (germline): SGHRS, YFSETQ. CDR3 residues: CASSLDTVTYEQYF.

The J gene is TRBJ2-7, the V gene TRBV6-2 or TRBV6-3; TCRdb lists TRBD1, though no DNA is available to test this call. CDR3 length equals 13 residues. CDR1 is MNHEY and CDR2 is SVGEGT in the germline V gene. Here the CDR3 reads CASRPTGSYEQYF.

The V gene is TRBV5-1, the J gene TRBJ2-5; no DNA is available, so the TRBD1 call from TCRdb remains unchecked. CDR1 and CDR2 from the germline V gene are SGHRS and YFSETQ. The CDR3 extends over 14 amino acids. The CDR3 loop is CASATALSQETQYF. Complete variable domain (other parts from reference TRBV5-1 and TRBJ2-5): KAGVTQTPRYLIKTRGQQVTLSCSPISGHRSVSWYQQTPGQGLQFLFEYFSETQRNKGNFPGRFSGRQFSNSRSEMNVSTLELGDSALYLCASATALSQETQYFGPGTRLLVL.

The rearrangement uses TRBV6-2 or TRBV6-3 and TRBJ1-2; no DNA is available, so the TRBD1 call from TCRdb remains unchecked. The V gene's germline CDR1 is MNHEY and CDR2 SVGEGT. The CDR3 length is 15 residues. The CDR3 protein is CASISTGRIFYGYTF.